The clone carrying this TCR beta chain has just a few counts. Described time point: sample taken at primary tumor resection. Tumor, nontumor lung or frozen PBMC supplied whole RNA, sequenced without sorting. TCRdb processed the 5' RACE reads anew with MiXCR; each CDR3 protein has one entry. This table holds about 90,000 distinct CDR3 sequences, approximately 8.9% found once. The sample comes from a study of spatial heterogeneity in lung cancer. This CDR3 region has 14 residues. Trimming removed 6 bases from V and 7 bases from J; junction bases left unmatched: 9. The germline CDR1 and CDR2 sequences are LNHNV and YYDKDF (reference sequence).

The rearrangement links TRBV15 to TRBJ2-1, with TRBD2 matching over 7 bases. This receptor was obtained from a male donor with early-stage non-small cell lung cancer. The material was PBMCs, obtained at surgery. The DNA of the CDR3 is TGTGCCACCAGGAAACGACTAGCAGGAAATGAGCAGTTCTTC. As protein: CATRKRLAGNEQFF.